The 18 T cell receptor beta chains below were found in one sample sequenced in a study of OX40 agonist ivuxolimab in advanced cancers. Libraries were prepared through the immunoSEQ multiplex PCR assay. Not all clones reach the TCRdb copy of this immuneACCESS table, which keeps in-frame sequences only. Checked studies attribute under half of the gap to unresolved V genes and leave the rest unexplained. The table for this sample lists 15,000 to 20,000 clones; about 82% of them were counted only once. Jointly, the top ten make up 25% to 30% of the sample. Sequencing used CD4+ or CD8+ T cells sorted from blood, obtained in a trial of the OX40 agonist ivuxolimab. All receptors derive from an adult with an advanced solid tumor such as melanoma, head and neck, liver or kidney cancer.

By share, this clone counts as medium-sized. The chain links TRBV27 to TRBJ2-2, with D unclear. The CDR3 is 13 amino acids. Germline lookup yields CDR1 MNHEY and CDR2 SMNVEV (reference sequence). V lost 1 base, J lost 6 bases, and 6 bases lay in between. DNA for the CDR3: TGTGCCAGCAGTTTATGGACGGCCGGGGAGCTGTTTTTT. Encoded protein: CASSLWTAGELFF.

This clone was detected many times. The CDR3 nucleotides are TGTGCCAGCAGCAACCTGGGGACTAGCGGGAGATCTGGGGACACCGGGGAGCTGTTTTTT. Its protein is CASSNLGTSGRSGDTGELFF. The chain combines TRBV21-1 with TRBJ2-2; the table calls TRBD2, which could not be checked here. TRBV21-1 is tagged as a pseudogene. The length of the CDR3 is 20 residues.

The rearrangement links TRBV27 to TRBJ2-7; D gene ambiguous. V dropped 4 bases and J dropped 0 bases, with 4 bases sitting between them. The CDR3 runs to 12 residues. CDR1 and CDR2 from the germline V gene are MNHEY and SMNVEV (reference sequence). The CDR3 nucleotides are TGTGCCAGCAGTTCCGCCTCCTACGAGCAGTACTTC. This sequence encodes CASSSASYEQYF.

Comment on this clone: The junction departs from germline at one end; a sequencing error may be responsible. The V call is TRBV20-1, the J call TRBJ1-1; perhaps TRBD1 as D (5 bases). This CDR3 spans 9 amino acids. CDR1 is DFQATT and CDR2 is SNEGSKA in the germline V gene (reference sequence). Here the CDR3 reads CSADPGTHF. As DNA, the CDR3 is TGCAGTGCCGATCCCGGGACTCACTTT.

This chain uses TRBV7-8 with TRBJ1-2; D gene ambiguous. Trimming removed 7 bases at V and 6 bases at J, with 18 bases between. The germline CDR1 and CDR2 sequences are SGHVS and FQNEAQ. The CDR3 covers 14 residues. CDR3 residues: CASTTGGKGHGYTF. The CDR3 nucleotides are TGTGCCAGCACCACGGGAGGGAAAGGGCATGGCTACACCTTC.

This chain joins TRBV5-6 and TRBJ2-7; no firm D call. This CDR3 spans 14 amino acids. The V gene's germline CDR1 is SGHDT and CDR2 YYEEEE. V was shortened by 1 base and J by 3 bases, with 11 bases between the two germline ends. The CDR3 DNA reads TGTGCCAGCAGCTTGTTAGAAAGCGTCTACGAGCAGTACTTC. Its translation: CASSLLESVYEQYF.

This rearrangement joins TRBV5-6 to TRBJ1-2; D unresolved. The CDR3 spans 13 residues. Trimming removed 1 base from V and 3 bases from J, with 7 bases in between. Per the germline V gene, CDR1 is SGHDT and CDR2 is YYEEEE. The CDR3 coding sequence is TGTGCCAGCAGCTTGAACGCTGACTATGGCTACACCTTC. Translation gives CASSLNADYGYTF. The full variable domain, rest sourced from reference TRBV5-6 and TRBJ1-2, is DAGVTQSPTHLIKTRGQQVTLRCSPKSGHDTVSWYQQALGQGPQFIFQYYEEEERQRGNFPDRFSGHQFPNYSSELNVNALLLGDSALYLCASSLNADYGYTFGSGTRLTVV.

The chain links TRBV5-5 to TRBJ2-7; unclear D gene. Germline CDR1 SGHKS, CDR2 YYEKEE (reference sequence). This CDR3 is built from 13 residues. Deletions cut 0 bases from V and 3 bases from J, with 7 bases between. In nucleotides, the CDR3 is TGTGCCAGCAGCTTGGACATCATCTACGAGCAGTACTTC. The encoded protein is CASSLDIIYEQYF.

The CDR3 reads CAWSVHQGDYGYTF. The CDR3 DNA follows: TGTGCCTGGAGTGTACACCAGGGCGATTATGGCTACACCTTC. The chain joins TRBV30 to TRBJ1-2, with D perhaps TRBD1 (5 bases). V gave up 0 bases and J gave up 5 bases, with 13 bases separating them. The germline V gene has CDR1 GTSNPN and CDR2 SVGIG (reference sequence). This CDR3 comprises 14 residues. The full variable domain, rest sourced from reference TRBV30 and TRBJ1-2, is SQTIHQWPATLVQPVGSPLSLECTVEGTSNPNLYWYRQAAGRGLQLLFYSVGIGQISSEVPQNLSASRPQDRQFILSSKKLLLSDSGFYLCAWSVHQGDYGYTFGSGTRLTVV.

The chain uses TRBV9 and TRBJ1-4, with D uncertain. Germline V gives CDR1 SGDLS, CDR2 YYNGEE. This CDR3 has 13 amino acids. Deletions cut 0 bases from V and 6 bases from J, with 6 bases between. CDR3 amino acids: CASSVAPHEKLFF. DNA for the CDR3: TGTGCCAGCAGCGTAGCCCCTCATGAAAAACTGTTTTTT. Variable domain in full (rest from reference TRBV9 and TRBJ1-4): DSGVTQTPKHLITATGQRVTLRCSPRSGDLSVYWYQQSLDQGLQFLIQYYNGEERAKGNILERFSAQQFPDLHSELNLSSLELGDSALYFCASSVAPHEKLFFGSGTQLSVL.

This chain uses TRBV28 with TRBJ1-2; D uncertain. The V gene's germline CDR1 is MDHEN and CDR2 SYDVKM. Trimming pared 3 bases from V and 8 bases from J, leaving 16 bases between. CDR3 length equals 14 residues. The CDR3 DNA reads TGTGCCAGCAGTTTCATCGCGGGGTTTTGGGGCTACACCTTC. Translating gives CASSFIAGFWGYTF.

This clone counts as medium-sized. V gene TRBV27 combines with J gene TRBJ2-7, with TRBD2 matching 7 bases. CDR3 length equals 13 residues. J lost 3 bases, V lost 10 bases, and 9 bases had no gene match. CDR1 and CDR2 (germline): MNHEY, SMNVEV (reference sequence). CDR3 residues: CATGRGSLYEQYF. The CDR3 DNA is TGTGCCACGGGGAGGGGCAGCCTCTACGAGCAGTACTTC.

CDR3: CASSPRVWDQPQHF. CDR3 DNA: TGTGCCAGCAGTCCCCGGGTCTGGGATCAGCCCCAGCATTTT. V gene TRBV6-5 combines with J gene TRBJ1-5; D gene uncertain. This CDR3 comprises 14 residues. Trimming pared 5 bases from V and 5 bases from J, leaving 13 bases between. Germline V gene data show CDR1 as MNHEY and CDR2 as SVGAGI.

CDR3 protein: CASRPGQTNNEQFF. DNA of the CDR3: TGTGCCAGCAGACCGGGACAGACCAACAATGAGCAGTTCTTC. This chain uses TRBV27 with TRBJ2-1, with 7 bases fitting TRBD1. Per germline, CDR1 MNHEY and CDR2 SMNVEV (reference sequence). This CDR3 has 14 amino acids. Germline trimming cut 6 bases from V and 5 bases from J; bases unmatched to any gene: 7.

The CDR3 DNA reads TGTGCCAGCAGTTTGGCAGGAGACACTGAAGCTTTCTTT. Translation gives CASSLAGDTEAFF. The chain is built from TRBV28 and TRBJ1-1, with D uncertain. V was cut by 3 bases and J by 3 bases, with 8 bases left in between. This CDR3 spans 13 amino acids. The germline CDR1 and CDR2 sequences are MDHEN and SYDVKM.

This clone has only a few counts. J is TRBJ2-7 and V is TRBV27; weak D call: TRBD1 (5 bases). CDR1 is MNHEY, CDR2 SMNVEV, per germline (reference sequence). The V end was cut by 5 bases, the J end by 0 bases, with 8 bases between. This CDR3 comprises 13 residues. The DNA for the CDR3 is TGTGCCAGCAGTGGGGCCCCCTCCTACGAGCAGTACTTC. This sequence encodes CASSGAPSYEQYF.

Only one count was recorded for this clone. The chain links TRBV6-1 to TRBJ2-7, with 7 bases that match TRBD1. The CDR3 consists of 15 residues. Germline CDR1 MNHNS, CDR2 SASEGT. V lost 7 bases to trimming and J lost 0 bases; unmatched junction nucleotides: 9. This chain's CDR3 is CASNLMRDSSYEQYF. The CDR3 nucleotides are TGTGCCAGCAATCTTATGAGGGACAGCTCCTACGAGCAGTACTTC.

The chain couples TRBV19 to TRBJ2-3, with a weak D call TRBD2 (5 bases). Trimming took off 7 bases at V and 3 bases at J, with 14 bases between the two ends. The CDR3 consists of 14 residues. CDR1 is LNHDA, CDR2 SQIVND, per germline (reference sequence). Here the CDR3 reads CASNLGGGTDTQYF. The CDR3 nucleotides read TGTGCCAGTAACTTAGGTGGAGGAACAGATACGCAGTATTTT.